What follows is one T cell receptor beta chain and its context. What it recognizes is unknown. The CDR3 spans 15 residues. Germline trimming cut 2 bases from V and 4 bases from J; bases unmatched to any gene: 6. The germline V gene has CDR1 SGHRS and CDR2 YFSETQ. Some clones are missing from TCRdb's copy, which holds only in-frame ones; the method was immunoSEQ multiplex PCR. The sample includes roughly 120,000 clones, around 92% seen only once; the top ten take roughly 3.3%. The sample comes from a study of CD4+ T cells in melanoma. Findings of the study overall: A reported correlation linked neoantigen-specific CD4+ T cells to CD8+, macrophage and B cell function.

The specimen sequenced was peripheral blood. The chain combines TRBV5-1 with TRBJ2-7; 10 nucleotides align to TRBD2. The source is a human donor with melanoma. The CDR3 sequence: CASSLPGTSVYEQYF. DNA of the CDR3: TGCGCCAGCAGCTTACCCGGGACTAGCGTATACGAGCAGTACTTC.